Each of the 10 T cell receptor beta chains below was sequenced from the same sample in a study of blood T cell repertoires in COVID-19. Produced via immunoSEQ multiplex PCR; TCRdb's table is partial and in-frame only. The sample has 270,000 or so clones, less than 85% seen once. Sequencing used peripheral blood. The receptors come from a human donor with COVID-19, enrolled during active disease. The donor label of this sample is uncertain.

The V and J genes are TRBV24-1 and TRBJ2-1, with 8 bases matching TRBD2. The trim removed 4 bases at V and 2 bases at J, leaving 6 bases unmatched. The CDR3 is made up of 16 amino acids. Germline V gene data show CDR1 as KGHDR and CDR2 as SFDVKD. CDR3 DNA sequence: TGTGCCACCAGTGACCCGACTAGCGAACCCTACAATGAGCAGTTCTTC. It codes for CATSDPTSEPYNEQFF.

The chain uses TRBV6-5 and TRBJ2-6, with a possible D match to TRBD2 (5 bases). V shed 7 bases and J shed 2 bases, with 12 bases lying between them. Looked up from germline, CDR1 is MNHEY and CDR2 is SVGAGI. The CDR3 sequence is 15 residues long. This CDR3 is CASTQRRTGANVLTF. CDR3 coding DNA: TGTGCCAGCACCCAGCGGAGGACTGGGGCCAACGTCCTGACTTTC.

The J gene is TRBJ2-3, the V gene TRBV11-3; a possible D gene is TRBD2 (6 bases). CDR1 is SGHNT and CDR2 is YENEEA in the germline V gene. This CDR3 has 15 residues. Deletions cut 5 bases from V and 0 bases from J, with 12 bases between. The DNA of the CDR3 is TGTGCCAGCAGCCCCCGACTAGGAAGCACAGATACGCAGTATTTT. Its translation: CASSPRLGSTDTQYF. Drawing the rest from reference TRBV11-3 and TRBJ2-3, the complete variable domain is EAGVVQSPRYKIIEKKQPVAFWCNPISGHNTLYWYLQNLGQGPELLIRYENEEAVDDSQLPKDRFSAERLKGVDSTLKIQPAELGDSAVYLCASSPRLGSTDTQYFGPGTRLTVL.

Note on this clone: This CDR3 is also generated by other DNA sequences in the sample. This sequence joins TRBV4-1 and TRBJ2-3, with 8 bases that match TRBD2. The CDR3 length is 16 residues. J gave up 0 bases and V 4 bases, and 6 bases lay outside the gene matches. CDR1 is MGHRA and CDR2 is YSYEKL in the germline V gene. The CDR3 spells CASSPLAGFSTDTQYF. The CDR3 DNA reads TGCGCCAGCAGCCCTTTAGCGGGGTTTAGCACAGATACGCAGTATTTT.

In its sample, this clone was seen a few times. This chain uses TRBV5-1 with TRBJ2-5; D may be TRBD1 (5 bases). The V and J ends lost 0 bases and 3 bases respectively, with 9 bases between them. Germline V gene lookup returns CDR1 SGHRS and CDR2 YFSETQ. CDR3 size: 14 residues. The CDR3 coding sequence is TGCGCCAGCAGCTTGGGGAGCAGGGAAGAGACCCAGTACTTC. The encoded protein is CASSLGSREETQYF.

The chain combines TRBV28 with TRBJ1-1; D may be TRBD1 (6 bases). Trimming stripped 3 bases from V and 5 bases from J, with 13 bases between. The CDR3 runs to 14 residues. Germline CDR1 reads MDHEN; CDR2 reads SYDVKM. The CDR3 coding sequence is TGTGCCAGCAGTTTGCGGGGGGCTTTAACTGAAGCTTTCTTT. Translated, it gives CASSLRGALTEAFF.

This sequence joins TRBV28 and TRBJ1-5, with D unclear. The ends were cut back, 4 bases at V and 6 bases at J, with 19 bases in the middle. This CDR3 is 16 amino acids long. Germline CDR1 and CDR2: MDHEN and SYDVKM. CDR3 sequence: CASSSLRRGTRQPQHF. The CDR3 DNA is TGTGCCAGCAGTTCCCTTCGCAGAGGAACTCGTCAGCCCCAGCATTTT.

The chain has TRBV12-3 or TRBV12-4 and TRBJ1-4, with D uncertain. The V end lost 4 bases, the J end lost 4 bases, and 4 bases lay between the germline ends. This CDR3 spans 12 amino acids. In DNA form, the CDR3 reads TGTGCCAGCAGTTCCCTTAATGAAAAACTGTTTTTT. Amino acids: CASSSLNEKLFF.

The chain links TRBV27 to TRBJ1-1; TRBD1 might be the D (6 bases). Germline values: CDR1 MNHEY, CDR2 SMNVEV (reference sequence). Deletions cut 6 bases from V and 0 bases from J, with 14 bases between. CDR3 length: 15 residues. The CDR3 protein is CASSPPDSVNTEAFF. For the CDR3, the DNA is TGTGCCAGCAGCCCCCCGGACAGCGTGAACACTGAAGCTTTCTTT.

CDR3 region: CASSIQTGLQETQYF. The CDR3 bases are TGTGCCAGCAGTATCCAGACAGGGCTCCAAGAGACCCAGTACTTC. The chain uses TRBV6-5 and TRBJ2-5; 7 bases line up with TRBD1. The CDR3 loop spans 15 amino acids. With 5 bases clipped from V and 1 base from J, the junction kept 7 bases outside the gene matches. Germline V gene data show CDR1 as MNHEY and CDR2 as SVGAGI.